The sequence of this T cell receptor (beta chain) was determined in a study of PD-L1 blockade in urothelial cancer (dated by TCRdb to between 2016 and 2019). The study in broad terms: All patients started therapy at some point between 2014 and 2016 and received atezolizumab 1,200 mg intravenously every 3 weeks. In the same patients, pretreatment tumors underwent whole exome sequencing and RNA sequencing in addition to TCR sequencing. Durable clinical benefit was defined as a progression-free survival longer than 6 months, and TCR features were additionally tested against progression-free survival and overall survival. Patients had an ECOG performance status of 0 or 1 and had received between 0 and 3 prior chemotherapy regimens. Blood samples were analyzed at two time points: 3 weeks after treatment start (second dose) and 6 weeks after treatment start. Somatic, immune and clinical correlates of response to PD-L1 blockade with atezolizumab in urothelial cancer were the focus of an exploratory multi-omic analysis. Blood samples gave median yields of about 140,000 T cells and 83,000 or so unique TCRs, along with a median clonality of 0.080. Durable clinical benefit was achieved by nine patients and was not achieved by 20 patients. Pretreatment blood TCR-seq was available for about 27 patients, at least one posttreatment blood collection was obtained for about 24 patients, and tumor TCR-seq was available for about 24 patients. TCR sequencing covered pretreatment tumor samples and matched, serially collected peripheral blood taken before and after atezolizumab treatment. About 85% of the 29 patients were males with bladder-origin urothelial cancer, and 18 of 29 reported a prior smoking history. Summary of the overall study and its limitations: Improved progression-free and overall survival was found to be associated with pretreatment peripheral blood TCR clonality below the median. Small sample size (n ≈ 28) and many exploratory analyses mean the results are intended to be hypothesis-generating. Greater expansion of tumor-associated TCR clones in peripheral blood 3 weeks after the start of treatment was observed in patients with durable benefit (n of about 20, p = 0.022).

Concerning this clone itself: Its antigen remains undetermined. Base qualities were left out, and no much larger clone turns up one base away.

The CDR3 spans 16 residues, from the cysteine through the phenylalanine. Of all the DNA, just the CDR3 is kept, 48 bases in frame from base 1. CDR1 and CDR2, looked up from the germline V gene, are SGHTA and FQGNSA. V is clipped by 0 bases and J by 0 bases, and the sequence between their germline boundaries is 9 bases long. To estimate absolute template abundance from read counts, synthetic TCR analog templates were spiked into each PCR. TCRbeta CDR3 regions were amplified from genomic DNA with bias-controlled V and J gene primers using the immunoSEQ assay. Sequencing of rearranged TCRbeta segments was done at approximately 20X coverage. For the original study's pipeline: Sequencing errors were corrected by clustering and CDR3s were annotated against IMGT to assign V, D and J genes. Only productive TCRbeta rearrangements were used in downstream analyses, excluding out-of-frame or stop-codon sequences. Clonality was calculated as one minus the Shannon entropy normalized by the log of the number of unique productive sequences. Clones differing between time points or between blood and tumor were identified using Fisher's exact test with Benjamini-Hochberg correction, with an adjusted p below 0.01 applied as the threshold. Drawn from immuneACCESS, this table holds only the in-frame rearrangements with V and J called that TCRdb kept. Clones are partly lost; checked studies trace under half to an unresolved V gene and leave the rest unexplained. The DNA gave D and trimming, while V, J and clone size come from that table. Within this sample are some 84,000 clones, with around 87% of them counted one time only. Over 5% of the sample comes from the top ten.

A cohort of 25 to 35 patients with locally advanced or metastatic urothelial carcinoma, treated at Memorial Sloan Kettering on a trial protocol, was included. Peripheral blood mononuclear cells were collected from each patient pretreatment and during treatment, giving between 1 and 8 total time points per patient. The Qiagen DNeasy Blood extraction kit was used to purify genomic DNA from total PBMCs and tumor samples. PBMCs were collected pretreatment and during treatment, and were isolated and stored as previously described. The sequences come from PBMCs, collected around atezolizumab (anti-PD-L1) treatment. This sequence was found in a woman between 65 and 79 years old with urothelial cancer. This sequence uses TRBV7-2 and TRBJ1-5; matching of 6 bases hints at TRBD1 as the D gene. The CDR3 reads CASSLASGDSNQPQHF. The sequenced DNA: TGTGCCAGCAGCTTAGCGTCAGGGGATAGCAATCAGCCCCAGCATTTT.